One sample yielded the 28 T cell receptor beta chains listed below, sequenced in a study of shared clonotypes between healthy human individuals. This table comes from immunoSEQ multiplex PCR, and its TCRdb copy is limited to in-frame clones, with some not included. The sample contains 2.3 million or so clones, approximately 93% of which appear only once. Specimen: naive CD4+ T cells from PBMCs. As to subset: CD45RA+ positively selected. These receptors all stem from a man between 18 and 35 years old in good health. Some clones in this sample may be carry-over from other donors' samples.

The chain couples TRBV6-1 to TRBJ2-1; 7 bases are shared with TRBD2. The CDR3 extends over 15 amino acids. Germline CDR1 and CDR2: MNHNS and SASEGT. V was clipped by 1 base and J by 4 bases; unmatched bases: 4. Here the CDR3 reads CASSEGLAAYNEQFF. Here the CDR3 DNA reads TGTGCCAGCAGTGAAGGTCTAGCGGCATACAATGAGCAGTTCTTC.

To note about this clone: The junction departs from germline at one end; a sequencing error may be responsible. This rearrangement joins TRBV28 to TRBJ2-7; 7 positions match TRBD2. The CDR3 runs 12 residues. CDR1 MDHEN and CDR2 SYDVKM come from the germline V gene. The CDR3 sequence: CASSETQRDRLF. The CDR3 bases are TGTGCCAGCAGCGAAACCCAGCGGGACCGCCTCTTC.

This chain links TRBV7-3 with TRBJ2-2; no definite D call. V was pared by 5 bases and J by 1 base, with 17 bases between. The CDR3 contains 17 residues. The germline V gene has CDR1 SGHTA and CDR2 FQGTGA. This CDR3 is CASSPMRLAENTGELFF. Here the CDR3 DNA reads TGTGCCAGCAGCCCGATGAGATTGGCAGAGAACACCGGGGAGCTGTTTTTT.

CDR3 in amino acids: CASSYSGQGGETEAFF. CDR3 in DNA: TGTGCCAGCAGTTACTCGGGACAGGGGGGAGAAACTGAAGCTTTCTTT. The rearrangement joins TRBV6-5 to TRBJ1-1, with 11 positions matching TRBD1. The J segment lost 5 bases and the V segment lost 0 bases, leaving 5 bases of the junction unmatched. CDR1 and CDR2 from the germline V gene are MNHEY and SVGAGI. The CDR3 runs 16 residues.

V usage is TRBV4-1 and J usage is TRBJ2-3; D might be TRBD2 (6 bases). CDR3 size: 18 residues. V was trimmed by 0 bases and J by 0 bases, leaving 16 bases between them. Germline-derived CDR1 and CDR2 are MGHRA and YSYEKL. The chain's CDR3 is CASSQDWFGGTSTDTQYF. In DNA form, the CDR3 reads TGCGCCAGCAGCCAAGACTGGTTCGGCGGGACTAGCACAGATACGCAGTATTTT.

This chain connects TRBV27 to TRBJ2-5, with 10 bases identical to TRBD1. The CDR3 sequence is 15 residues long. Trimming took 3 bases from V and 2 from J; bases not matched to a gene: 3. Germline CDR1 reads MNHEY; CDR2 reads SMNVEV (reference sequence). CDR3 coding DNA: TGTGCCAGCAGTTTCGGGACAGGGGTGCAAGAGACCCAGTACTTC. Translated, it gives CASSFGTGVQETQYF.

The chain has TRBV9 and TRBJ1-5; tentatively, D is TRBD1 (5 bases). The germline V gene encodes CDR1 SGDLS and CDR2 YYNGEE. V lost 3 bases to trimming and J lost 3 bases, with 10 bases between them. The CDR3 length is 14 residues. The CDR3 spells CASSERGANQPQHF. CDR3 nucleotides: TGTGCCAGCAGCGAAAGAGGGGCCAATCAGCCCCAGCATTTT.

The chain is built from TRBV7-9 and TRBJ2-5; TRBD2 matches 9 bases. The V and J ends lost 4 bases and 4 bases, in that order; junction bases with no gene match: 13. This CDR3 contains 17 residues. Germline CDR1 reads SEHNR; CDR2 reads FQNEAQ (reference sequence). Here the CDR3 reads CASSSNFWREGRETQYF. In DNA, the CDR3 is TGTGCCAGCAGCTCAAACTTCTGGCGGGAGGGTCGAGAGACCCAGTACTTC.

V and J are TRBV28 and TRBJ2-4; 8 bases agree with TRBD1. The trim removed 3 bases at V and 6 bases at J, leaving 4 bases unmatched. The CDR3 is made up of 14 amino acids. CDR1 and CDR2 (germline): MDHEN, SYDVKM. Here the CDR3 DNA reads TGTGCCAGCAGTTTGGACAGGGTGGGAAACATTCAGTACTTC. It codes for CASSLDRVGNIQYF.

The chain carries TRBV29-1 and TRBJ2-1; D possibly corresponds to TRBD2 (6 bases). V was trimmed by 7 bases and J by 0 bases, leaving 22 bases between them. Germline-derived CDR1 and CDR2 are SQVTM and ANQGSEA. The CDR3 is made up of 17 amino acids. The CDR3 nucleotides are TGCAGCGCAGGGTGGCTCGGTAGCGGCCTCTCCTACAATGAGCAGTTCTTC. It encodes CSAGWLGSGLSYNEQFF.

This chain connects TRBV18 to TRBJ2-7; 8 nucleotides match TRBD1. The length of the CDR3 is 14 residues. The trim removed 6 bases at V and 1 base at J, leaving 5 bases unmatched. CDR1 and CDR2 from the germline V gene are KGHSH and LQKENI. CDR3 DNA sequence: TGTGCCAGCTCCCATGGACAGGGATCCTACGAGCAGTACTTC. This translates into CASSHGQGSYEQYF.

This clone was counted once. CDR3 region: CASSRAGTLYEQYF. For the CDR3, the DNA is TGTGCCAGCTCACGGGCCGGGACCCTCTACGAGCAGTACTTC. The rearrangement joins TRBV18 to TRBJ2-7, with D perhaps assigned TRBD1 or TRBD2 (5 bases each). The germline gives CDR1 KGHSH, CDR2 LQKENI. Trimming left V 4 bases short and J 3 bases short, with 13 bases between. There are 14 residues in the CDR3. Supplemented by reference TRBV18 and TRBJ2-7, the full variable domain reads NAGVMQNPRHLVRRRGQEARLRCSPMKGHSHVYWYRQLPEEGLKFMVYLQKENIIDESGMPKERFSAEFPKEGPSILRIQQVVRGDSAAYFCASSRAGTLYEQYFGPGTRLTVT.

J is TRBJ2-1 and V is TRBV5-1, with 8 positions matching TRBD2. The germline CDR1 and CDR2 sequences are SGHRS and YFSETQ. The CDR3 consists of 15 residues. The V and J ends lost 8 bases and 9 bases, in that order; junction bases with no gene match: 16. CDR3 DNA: TGCGCCAGTAAATCCGCTAGCGGGTGGGGAGGTGAGCAGTTCTTC. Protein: CASKSASGWGGEQFF.

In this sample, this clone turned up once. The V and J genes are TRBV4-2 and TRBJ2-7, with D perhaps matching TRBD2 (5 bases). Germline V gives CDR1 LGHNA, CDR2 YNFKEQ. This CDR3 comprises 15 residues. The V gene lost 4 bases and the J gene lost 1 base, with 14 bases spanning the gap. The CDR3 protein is CASSPYPGLSYEQYF. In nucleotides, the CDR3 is TGTGCCAGCAGCCCCTATCCGGGGTTATCCTACGAGCAGTACTTC.

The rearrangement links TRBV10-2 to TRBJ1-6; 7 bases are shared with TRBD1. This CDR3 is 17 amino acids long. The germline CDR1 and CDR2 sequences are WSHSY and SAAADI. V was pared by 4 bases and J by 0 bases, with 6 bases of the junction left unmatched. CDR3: CASSGGGRSSYNSPLHF. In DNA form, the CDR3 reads TGCGCCAGCAGTGGAGGGGGCCGGAGCTCCTATAATTCACCCCTCCACTTT.

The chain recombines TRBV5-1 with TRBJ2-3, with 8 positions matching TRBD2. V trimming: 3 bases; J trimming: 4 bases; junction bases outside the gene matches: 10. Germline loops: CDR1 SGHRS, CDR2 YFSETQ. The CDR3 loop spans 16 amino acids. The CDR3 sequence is CASSYLAGNPADTQYF. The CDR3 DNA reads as TGCGCCAGCAGCTACTTAGCGGGAAATCCGGCAGATACGCAGTATTTT. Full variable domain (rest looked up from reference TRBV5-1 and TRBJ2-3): KAGVTQTPRYLIKTRGQQVTLSCSPISGHRSVSWYQQTPGQGLQFLFEYFSETQRNKGNFPGRFSGRQFSNSRSEMNVSTLELGDSALYLCASSYLAGNPADTQYFGPGTRLTVL.

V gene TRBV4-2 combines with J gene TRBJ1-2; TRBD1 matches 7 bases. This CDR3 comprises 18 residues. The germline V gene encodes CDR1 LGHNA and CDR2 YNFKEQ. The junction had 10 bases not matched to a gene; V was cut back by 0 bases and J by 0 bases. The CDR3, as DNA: TGTGCCAGCAGCCAAGATGGGGGACAGCTTACAACTAACTATGGCTACACCTTC. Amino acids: CASSQDGGQLTTNYGYTF.

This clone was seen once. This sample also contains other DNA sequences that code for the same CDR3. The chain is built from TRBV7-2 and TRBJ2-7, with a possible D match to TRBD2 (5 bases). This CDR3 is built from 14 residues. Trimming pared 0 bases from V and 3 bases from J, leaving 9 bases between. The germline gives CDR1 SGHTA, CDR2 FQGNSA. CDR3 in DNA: TGTGCCAGCAGCTTAGCCGGACTTAGCTACGAGCAGTACTTC. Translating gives CASSLAGLSYEQYF. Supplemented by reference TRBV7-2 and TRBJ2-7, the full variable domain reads GAGVSQSPSNKVTEKGKDVELRCDPISGHTALYWYRQSLGQGLEFLIYFQGNSAPDKSGLPSDRFSAERTGGSVSTLTIQRTQQEDSAVYLCASSLAGLSYEQYFGPGTRLTVT.

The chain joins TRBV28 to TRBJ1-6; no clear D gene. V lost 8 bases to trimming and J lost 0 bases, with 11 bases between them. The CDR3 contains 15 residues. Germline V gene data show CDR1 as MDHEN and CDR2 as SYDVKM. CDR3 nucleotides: TGTGCCAGCGGAACCTGGAGCTCCTATAATTCACCCCTCCACTTT. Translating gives CASGTWSSYNSPLHF.

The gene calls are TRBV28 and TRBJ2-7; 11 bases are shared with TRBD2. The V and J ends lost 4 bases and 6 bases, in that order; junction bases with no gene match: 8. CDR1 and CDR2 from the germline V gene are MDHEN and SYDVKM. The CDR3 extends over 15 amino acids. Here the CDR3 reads CASSSPGTSGLEQYF. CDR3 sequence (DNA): TGTGCCAGCAGTTCCCCCGGGACTAGCGGCCTCGAGCAGTACTTC.

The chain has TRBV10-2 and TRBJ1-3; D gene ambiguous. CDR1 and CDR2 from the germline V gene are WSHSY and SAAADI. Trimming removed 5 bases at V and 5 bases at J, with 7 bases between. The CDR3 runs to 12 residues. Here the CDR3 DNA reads TGCGCCAGCAGTCCCATTCGAAACACCATATATTTT. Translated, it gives CASSPIRNTIYF.

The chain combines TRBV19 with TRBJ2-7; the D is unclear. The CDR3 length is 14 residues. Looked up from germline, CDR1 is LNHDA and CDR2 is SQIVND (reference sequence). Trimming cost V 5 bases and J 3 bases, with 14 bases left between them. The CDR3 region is CASSASVAVYEQYF. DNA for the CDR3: TGTGCCAGTAGTGCCAGTGTGGCCGTCTACGAGCAGTACTTC. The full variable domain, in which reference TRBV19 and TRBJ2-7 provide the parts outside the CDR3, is DGGITQSPKYLFRKEGQNVTLSCEQNLNHDAMYWYRQDPGQGLRLIYYSQIVNDFQKGDIAEGYSVSREKKESFPLTVTSAQKNPTAFYLCASSASVAVYEQYFGPGTRLTVT.

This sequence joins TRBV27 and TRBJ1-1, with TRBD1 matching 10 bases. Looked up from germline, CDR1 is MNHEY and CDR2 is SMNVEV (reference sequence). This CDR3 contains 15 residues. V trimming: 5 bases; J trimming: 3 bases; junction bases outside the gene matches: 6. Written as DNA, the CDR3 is TGTGCCAGCAGTACCCGACAGGGGGCGCACACTGAAGCTTTCTTT. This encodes CASSTRQGAHTEAFF.

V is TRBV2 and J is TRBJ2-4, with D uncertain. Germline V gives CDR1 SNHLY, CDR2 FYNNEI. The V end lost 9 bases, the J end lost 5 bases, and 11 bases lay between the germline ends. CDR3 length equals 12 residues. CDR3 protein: CASRVRQNIQYF. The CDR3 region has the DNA TGTGCCAGTAGGGTCCGGCAAAACATTCAGTACTTC.

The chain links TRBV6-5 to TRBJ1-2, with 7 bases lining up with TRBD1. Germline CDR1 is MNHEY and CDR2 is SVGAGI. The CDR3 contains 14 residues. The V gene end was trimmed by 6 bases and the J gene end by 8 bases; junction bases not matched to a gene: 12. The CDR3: CASSSGQFRGGYTF. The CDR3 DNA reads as TGTGCCAGCAGCTCGGGACAGTTTCGTGGGGGCTACACCTTC.

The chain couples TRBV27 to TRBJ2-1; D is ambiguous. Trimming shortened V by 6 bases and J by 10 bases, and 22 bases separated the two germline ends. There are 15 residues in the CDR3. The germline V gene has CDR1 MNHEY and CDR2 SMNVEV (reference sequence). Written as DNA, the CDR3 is TGTGCCAGCAGAATCCGGCCCGCGGTAGCTAGGGAGCAGTTCTTC. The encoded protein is CASRIRPAVAREQFF.

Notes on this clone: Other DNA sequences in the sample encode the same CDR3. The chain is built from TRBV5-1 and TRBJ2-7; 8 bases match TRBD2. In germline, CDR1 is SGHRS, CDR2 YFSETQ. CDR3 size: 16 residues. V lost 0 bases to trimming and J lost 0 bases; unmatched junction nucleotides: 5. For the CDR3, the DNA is TGCGCCAGCAGCTTGGCTCCAAGCGGGAGCTCCTACGAGCAGTACTTC. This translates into CASSLAPSGSSYEQYF.

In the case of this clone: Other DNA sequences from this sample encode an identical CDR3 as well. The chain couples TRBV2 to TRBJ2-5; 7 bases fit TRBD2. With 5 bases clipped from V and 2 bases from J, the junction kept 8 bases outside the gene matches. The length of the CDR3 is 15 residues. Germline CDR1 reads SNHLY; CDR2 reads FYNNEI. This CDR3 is CASSQSSGTQETQYF. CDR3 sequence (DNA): TGTGCCAGCAGTCAATCGAGCGGGACTCAAGAGACCCAGTACTTC.